This T cell receptor (beta chain) was found in a study of cytomegalovirus exposure and HLA in healthy donors. Clones were sequenced by immunoSEQ multiplex PCR, and TCRdb holds only the in-frame ones, with some missing. The table lists about 160,000 clones, around nine tenths of them singletons, with 10% to 13% in the top ten. The junction had 8 bases not matched to a gene; V was cut back by 2 bases and J by 5 bases. The germline CDR1 and CDR2 sequences are SGHTA and FQGTGA. This CDR3 spans 15 amino acids. The origin of this receptor is a woman under 30 in good health and CMV-seropositive. V is TRBV7-3 and J is TRBJ2-7; 8 bases map to TRBD1. Sequenced material: PBMCs. The CDR3 nucleotides are TGTGCCAGCAGCTTATTGAGGACAGGGAGCAACGAGCAGTACTTC. Amino acid sequence: CASSLLRTGSNEQYF.